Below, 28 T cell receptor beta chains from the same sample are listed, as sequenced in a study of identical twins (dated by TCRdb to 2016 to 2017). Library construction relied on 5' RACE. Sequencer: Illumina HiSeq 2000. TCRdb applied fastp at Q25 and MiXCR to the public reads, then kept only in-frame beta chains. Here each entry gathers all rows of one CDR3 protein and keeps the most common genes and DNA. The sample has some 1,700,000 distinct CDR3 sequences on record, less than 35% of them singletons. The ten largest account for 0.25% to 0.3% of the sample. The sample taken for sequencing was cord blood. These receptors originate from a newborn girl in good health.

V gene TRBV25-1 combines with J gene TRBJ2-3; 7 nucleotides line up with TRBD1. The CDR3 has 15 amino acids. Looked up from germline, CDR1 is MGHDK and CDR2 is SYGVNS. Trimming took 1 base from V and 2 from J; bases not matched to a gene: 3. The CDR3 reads CASSEFDRDTDTQYF. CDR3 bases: TGTGCCAGCAGTGAATTTGACAGGGACACAGATACGCAGTATTTT.

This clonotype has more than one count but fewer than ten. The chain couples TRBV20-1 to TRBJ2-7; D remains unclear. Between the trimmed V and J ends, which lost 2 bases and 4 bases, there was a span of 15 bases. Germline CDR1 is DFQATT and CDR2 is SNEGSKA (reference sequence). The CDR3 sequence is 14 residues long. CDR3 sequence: CSARMSTRVYEQYF. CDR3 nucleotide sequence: TGCAGTGCTAGAATGTCCACCAGAGTGTACGAGCAGTACTTC.

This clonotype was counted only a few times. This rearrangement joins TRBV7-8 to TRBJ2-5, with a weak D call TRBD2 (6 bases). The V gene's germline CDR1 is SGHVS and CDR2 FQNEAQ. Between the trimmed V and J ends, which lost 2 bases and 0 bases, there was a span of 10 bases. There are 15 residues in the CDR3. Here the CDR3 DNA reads TGTGCCAGCAGCTTATATCGGGGGAACCAAGAGACCCAGTACTTC. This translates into CASSLYRGNQETQYF.

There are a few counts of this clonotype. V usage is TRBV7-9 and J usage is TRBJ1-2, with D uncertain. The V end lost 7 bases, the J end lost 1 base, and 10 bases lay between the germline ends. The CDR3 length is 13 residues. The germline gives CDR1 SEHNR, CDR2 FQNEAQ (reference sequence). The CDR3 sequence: CASTPSDNYGYTF. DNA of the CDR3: TGTGCCAGCACCCCGTCGGATAACTATGGCTACACCTTC.

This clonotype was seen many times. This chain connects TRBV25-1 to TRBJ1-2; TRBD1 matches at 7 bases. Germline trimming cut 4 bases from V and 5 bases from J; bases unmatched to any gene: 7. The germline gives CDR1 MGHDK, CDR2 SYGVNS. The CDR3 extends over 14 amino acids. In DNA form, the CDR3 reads TGTGCCAGCAGTGCCACAGGGGTTCGGTATGGCTACACCTTC. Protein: CASSATGVRYGYTF.

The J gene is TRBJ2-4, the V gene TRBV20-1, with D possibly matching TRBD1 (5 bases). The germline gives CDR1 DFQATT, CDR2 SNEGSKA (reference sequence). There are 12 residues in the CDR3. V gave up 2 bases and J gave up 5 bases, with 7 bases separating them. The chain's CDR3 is CSARRGQNIQYF. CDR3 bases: TGCAGTGCTAGAAGGGGCCAAAACATTCAGTACTTC.

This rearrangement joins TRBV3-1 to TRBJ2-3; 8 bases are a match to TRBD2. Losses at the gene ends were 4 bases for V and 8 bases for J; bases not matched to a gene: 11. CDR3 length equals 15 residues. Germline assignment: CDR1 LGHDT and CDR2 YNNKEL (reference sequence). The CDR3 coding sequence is TGTGCCAGCAGCCGAGATACTAGCGGACTGGTTACGCAGTATTTT. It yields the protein CASSRDTSGLVTQYF.

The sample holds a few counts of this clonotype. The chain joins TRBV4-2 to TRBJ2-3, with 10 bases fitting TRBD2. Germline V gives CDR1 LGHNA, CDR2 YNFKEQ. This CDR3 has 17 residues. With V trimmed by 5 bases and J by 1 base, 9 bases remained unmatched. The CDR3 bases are TGTGCCAGCAGCGGCCTAGCGGGGGAGCCAGGCACAGATACGCAGTATTTT. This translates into CASSGLAGEPGTDTQYF.

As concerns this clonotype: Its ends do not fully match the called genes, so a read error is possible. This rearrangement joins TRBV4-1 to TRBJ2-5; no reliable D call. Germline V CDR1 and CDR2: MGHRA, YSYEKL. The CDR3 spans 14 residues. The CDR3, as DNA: TGCGCCAGCAGCCAAGCGCTAGTCGGAGAGGCCCAGTACTTC. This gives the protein CASSQALVGEAQYF.

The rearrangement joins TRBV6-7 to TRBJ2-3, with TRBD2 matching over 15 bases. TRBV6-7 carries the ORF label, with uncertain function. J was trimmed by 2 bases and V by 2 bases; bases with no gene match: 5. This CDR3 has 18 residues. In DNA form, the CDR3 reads TGTGCCAGCAGTTACCGGACTAGCGGGAGGGCCATCACAGATACGCAGTATTTT. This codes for CASSYRTSGRAITDTQYF.

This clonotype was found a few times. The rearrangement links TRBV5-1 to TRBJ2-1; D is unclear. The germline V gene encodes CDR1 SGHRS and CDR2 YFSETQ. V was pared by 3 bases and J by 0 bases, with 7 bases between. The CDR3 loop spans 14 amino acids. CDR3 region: CASSWASSYNEQFF. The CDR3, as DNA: TGCGCCAGCAGCTGGGCGAGCTCCTACAATGAGCAGTTCTTC.

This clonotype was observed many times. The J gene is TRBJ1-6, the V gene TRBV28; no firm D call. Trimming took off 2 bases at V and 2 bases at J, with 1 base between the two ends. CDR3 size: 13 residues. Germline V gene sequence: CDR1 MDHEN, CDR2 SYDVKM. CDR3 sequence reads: CASSLPYNSPLHF. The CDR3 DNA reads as TGTGCCAGCAGTTTACCCTATAATTCACCCCTCCACTTT.

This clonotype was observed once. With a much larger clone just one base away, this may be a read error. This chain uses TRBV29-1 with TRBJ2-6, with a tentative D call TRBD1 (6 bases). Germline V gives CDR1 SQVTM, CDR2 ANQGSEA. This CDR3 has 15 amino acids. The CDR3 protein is CSVTGPSSGANVQTF. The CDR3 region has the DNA TGCAGCGTTACAGGGCCTAGCTCTGGGGCCAACGTCCAGACTTTC. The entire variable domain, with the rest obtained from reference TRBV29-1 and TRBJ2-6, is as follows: SAVISQKPSRDICQRGTSLTIQCQVDSQVTMMFWYRQQPGQSLTLIATANQGSEATYESGFVIDKFPISRPNLTFSTLTVSNMSPEDSSIYLCSVTGPSSGANVQTFGAGSRLTVL.

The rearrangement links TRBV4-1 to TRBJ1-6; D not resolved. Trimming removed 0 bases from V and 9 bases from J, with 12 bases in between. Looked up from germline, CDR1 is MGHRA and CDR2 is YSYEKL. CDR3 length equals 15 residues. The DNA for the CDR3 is TGCGCCAGCAGCCAAGAAGAGGATTACGGTTCACCCCTCCACTTT. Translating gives CASSQEEDYGSPLHF.

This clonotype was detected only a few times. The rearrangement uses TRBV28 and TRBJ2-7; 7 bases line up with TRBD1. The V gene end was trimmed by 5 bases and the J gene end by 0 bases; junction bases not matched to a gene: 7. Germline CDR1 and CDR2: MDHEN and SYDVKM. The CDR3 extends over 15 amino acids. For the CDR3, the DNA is TGTGCCAGCAGTGCTACAGGGGTGCCCTCCTACGAGCAGTACTTC. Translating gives CASSATGVPSYEQYF.

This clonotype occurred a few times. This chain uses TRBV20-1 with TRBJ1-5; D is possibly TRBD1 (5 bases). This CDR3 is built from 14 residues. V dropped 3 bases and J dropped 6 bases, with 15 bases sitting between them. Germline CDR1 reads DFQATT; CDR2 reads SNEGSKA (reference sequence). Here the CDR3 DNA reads TGCAGTGCTAGTTCAGGGTCAGGAGGTCAGCCCCAGCATTTT. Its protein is CSASSGSGGQPQHF.

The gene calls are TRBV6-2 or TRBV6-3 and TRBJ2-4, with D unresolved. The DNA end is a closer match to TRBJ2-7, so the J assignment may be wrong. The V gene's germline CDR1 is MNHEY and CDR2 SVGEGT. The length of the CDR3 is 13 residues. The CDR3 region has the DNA TGTGCCAGCAGTTACCAGTTTAACCGCGAGCAGTACTTC. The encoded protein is CASSYQFNREQYF.

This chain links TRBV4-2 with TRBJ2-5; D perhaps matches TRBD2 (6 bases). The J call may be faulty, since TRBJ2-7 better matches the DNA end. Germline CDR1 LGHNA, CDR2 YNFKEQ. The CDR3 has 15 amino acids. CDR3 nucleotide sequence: TGTGCCAGCAGCCAAGCCCGACTAGTCGAATACGAGCAGTACTTC. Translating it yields CASSQARLVEYEQYF.

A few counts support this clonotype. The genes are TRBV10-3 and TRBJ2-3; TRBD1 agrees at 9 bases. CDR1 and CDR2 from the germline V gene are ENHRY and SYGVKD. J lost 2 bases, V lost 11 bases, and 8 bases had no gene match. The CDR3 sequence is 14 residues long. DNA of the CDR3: TGTGCCGCGTGGGGGACAGGGAACACAGATACGCAGTATTTT. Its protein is CAAWGTGNTDTQYF.

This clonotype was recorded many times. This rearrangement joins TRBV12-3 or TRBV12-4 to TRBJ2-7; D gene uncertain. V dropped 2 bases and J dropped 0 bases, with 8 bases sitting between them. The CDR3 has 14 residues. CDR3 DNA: TGTGCCAGCAGTTTACGGCTGAGCTCCTACGAGCAGTACTTC. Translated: CASSLRLSSYEQYF.

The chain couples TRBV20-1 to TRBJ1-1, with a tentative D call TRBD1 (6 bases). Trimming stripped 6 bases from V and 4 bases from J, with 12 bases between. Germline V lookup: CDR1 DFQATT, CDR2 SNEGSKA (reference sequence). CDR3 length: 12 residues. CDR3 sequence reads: CSARDNPTEAFF. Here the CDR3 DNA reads TGCAGTGCGAGGGACAATCCCACTGAAGCTTTCTTT.

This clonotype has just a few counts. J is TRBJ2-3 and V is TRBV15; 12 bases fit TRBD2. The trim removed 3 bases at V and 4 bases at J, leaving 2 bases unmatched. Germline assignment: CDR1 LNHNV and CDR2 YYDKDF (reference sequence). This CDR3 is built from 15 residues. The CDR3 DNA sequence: TGTGCCACCAGCAGGACTAGCGGGGGTGCAGATACGCAGTATTTT. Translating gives CATSRTSGGADTQYF.

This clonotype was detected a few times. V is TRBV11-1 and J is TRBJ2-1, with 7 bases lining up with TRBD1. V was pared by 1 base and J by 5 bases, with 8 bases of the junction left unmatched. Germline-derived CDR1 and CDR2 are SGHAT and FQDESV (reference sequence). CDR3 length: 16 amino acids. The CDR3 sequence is CASSLDLSGGHNEQFF. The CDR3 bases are TGTGCCAGCAGCTTAGACCTATCAGGGGGACACAATGAGCAGTTCTTC.

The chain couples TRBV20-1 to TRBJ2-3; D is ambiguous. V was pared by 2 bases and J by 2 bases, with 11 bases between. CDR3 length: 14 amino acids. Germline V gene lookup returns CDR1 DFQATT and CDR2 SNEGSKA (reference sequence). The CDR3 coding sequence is TGCAGTGCTAGAAAACAAGCGCCCACAGATACGCAGTATTTT. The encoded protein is CSARKQAPTDTQYF.

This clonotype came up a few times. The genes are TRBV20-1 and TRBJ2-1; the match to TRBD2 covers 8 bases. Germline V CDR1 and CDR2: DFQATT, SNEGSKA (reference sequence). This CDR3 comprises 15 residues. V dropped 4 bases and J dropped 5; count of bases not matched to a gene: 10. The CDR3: CSATMPGLEHNEQFF. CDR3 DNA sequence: TGCAGTGCTACCATGCCGGGACTAGAACACAATGAGCAGTTCTTC.

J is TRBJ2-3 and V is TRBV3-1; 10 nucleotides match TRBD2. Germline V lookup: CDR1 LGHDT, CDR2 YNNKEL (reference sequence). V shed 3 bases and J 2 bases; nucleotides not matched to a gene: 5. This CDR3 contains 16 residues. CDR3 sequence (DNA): TGTGCCAGCAGCCAGGTAGCGGGGGGCTCCACAGATACGCAGTATTTT. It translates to CASSQVAGGSTDTQYF.

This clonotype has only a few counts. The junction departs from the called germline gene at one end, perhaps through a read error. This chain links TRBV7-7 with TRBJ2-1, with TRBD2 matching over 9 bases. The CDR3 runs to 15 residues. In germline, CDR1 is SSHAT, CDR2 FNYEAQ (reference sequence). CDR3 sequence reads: CASSAGPGLANEQFF. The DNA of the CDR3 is TGTGCTAGCAGCGCAGGGCCCGGACTAGCGAATGAGCAGTTCTTC. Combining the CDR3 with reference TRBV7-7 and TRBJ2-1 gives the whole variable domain GAGVSQSPRYKVTKRGQDVTLRCDPISSHATLYWYQQALGQGPEFLTYFNYEAQPDKSGLPSDRFSAERPEGSISTLTIQRTEQRDSAMYRCASSAGPGLANEQFFGPGTRLTVL.

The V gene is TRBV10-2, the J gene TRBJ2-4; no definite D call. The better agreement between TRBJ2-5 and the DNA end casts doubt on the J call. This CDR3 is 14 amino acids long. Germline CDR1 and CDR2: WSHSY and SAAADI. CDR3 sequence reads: CASRTAWVVETQYF. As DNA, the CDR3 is TGCGCCAGCAGAACAGCTTGGGTCGTAGAGACCCAGTACTTC.